Each of the 20 T cell receptor beta chains below was sequenced from the same sample in a study of long-term antiretroviral therapy in people with HIV. The immunoSEQ assay was v3.0, run at survey level. Here immunoSEQ multiplex PCR was the method, and the copy in TCRdb shows in-frame clones only, minus some. The sample shows about 33,000 clones, approximately 96% of them seen only once. The sample here was unsorted PBMCs, taken 6.6 years after starting antiretroviral therapy. The receptors come from a young man with HIV.

This chain links TRBV6-5 with TRBJ2-7; 7 nucleotides agree with TRBD1. CDR1 is MNHEY, CDR2 SVGAGI, per germline. V dropped 4 bases and J dropped 6; count of bases not matched to a gene: 3. This CDR3 region has 12 residues. The CDR3 nucleotides read TGTGCCAGCAGTTCGACAGGGTCCGAGCAGTACTTC. Translated: CASSSTGSEQYF.

The chain is built from TRBV5-1 and TRBJ2-7; D may be TRBD1 (7 bases). Germline V gene lookup returns CDR1 SGHRS and CDR2 YFSETQ. Trimming removed 5 bases from V and 4 bases from J, with 19 bases in between. The CDR3 has 15 amino acids. CDR3 residues: CASRGRGAPGYEQYF. The DNA for the CDR3 is TGCGCCAGCAGGGGCAGGGGGGCCCCTGGTTACGAGCAGTACTTC.

This sequence joins TRBV27 and TRBJ1-1, with D uncertain. Trimming took 9 bases from V and 8 from J, leaving 13 bases between them. The CDR3 is made up of 11 amino acids. The germline V gene encodes CDR1 MNHEY and CDR2 SMNVEV (reference sequence). The CDR3 protein is CASRRAGEAFF. In DNA form, the CDR3 reads TGTGCCAGTCGGCGGGCGGGGGAAGCTTTCTTT.

The chain carries TRBV18 and TRBJ2-1; D is perhaps TRBD1 (6 bases). The ends were cut back, 3 bases at V and 7 bases at J, with 16 bases in the middle. Germline loops: CDR1 KGHSH, CDR2 LQKENI. The CDR3 spans 15 residues. For the CDR3, the DNA is TGTGCCAGCTCACCCAGGGGAGCAGGGGAGAATGAGCAGTTCTTC. Its protein product is CASSPRGAGENEQFF.

In its sample, this clone was seen once. This chain joins TRBV7-9 and TRBJ2-7; 8 bases line up with TRBD1. The CDR3 covers 13 residues. CDR1 and CDR2 (germline): SEHNR, FQNEAQ (reference sequence). V was pared by 3 bases and J by 13 bases, with 11 bases of the junction left unmatched. Here the CDR3 DNA reads TGTGCCAGCAGCTTGTCAGGGGGCGAGGCCCCCTACTTC. This sequence encodes CASSLSGGEAPYF.

This clone was picked up one time. The chain carries TRBV7-9 and TRBJ2-3, with D maybe TRBD2 (5 bases). The germline V gene encodes CDR1 SEHNR and CDR2 FQNEAQ (reference sequence). The CDR3 runs to 17 residues. V dropped 1 base and J dropped 0 bases, with 14 bases sitting between them. DNA for the CDR3: TGTGCCAGCAGCTTAGGTACAGAGTCTAGCAGCACAGATACGCAGTATTTT. This sequence encodes CASSLGTESSSTDTQYF.

This clone was seen more than once but under ten times. The CDR3, as DNA: TGCGCCAGCAGCTTAACAGTCACAGATACGCAGTATTTT. Its translation: CASSLTVTDTQYF. The genes are TRBV5-1 and TRBJ2-3; D gene uncertain. The germline gives CDR1 SGHRS, CDR2 YFSETQ. V shed 2 bases and J shed 2 bases, with 6 bases lying between them. The CDR3 sequence is 13 residues long.

This sequence joins TRBV4-3 and TRBJ2-7; D not certain. The CDR3 spans 15 residues. Germline-derived CDR1 and CDR2 are LGHNA and YSLEER. V gave up 4 bases and J gave up 0 bases, with 13 bases separating them. DNA for the CDR3: TGCGCCAGCAGCCCCGGAAGGGTAGGCTCCTACGAGCAGTACTTC. Protein product: CASSPGRVGSYEQYF.

The V call is TRBV6-5, the J call TRBJ2-1, with 13 bases identical to TRBD2. This CDR3 is built from 16 residues. J gave up 8 bases and V 0 bases, and 4 bases lay outside the gene matches. Looked up from germline, CDR1 is MNHEY and CDR2 is SVGAGI. The CDR3, as DNA: TGTGCCAGCAGTTACTCCTGGACTAGCGGGGGTGATGAGCAGTTCTTC. Translated: CASSYSWTSGGDEQFF.

This rearrangement joins TRBV6-1 to TRBJ2-7, with a tentative D call TRBD1 (6 bases). The germline gives CDR1 MNHNS, CDR2 SASEGT. The length of the CDR3 is 13 residues. V lost 5 bases and J 7 bases, leaving 15 bases between the germline ends. The CDR3 DNA is TGTGCCAGCAGTCCAGGGTGGGGGCTGGAGCAGTACTTC. It translates to CASSPGWGLEQYF.

The rearrangement uses TRBV7-2 and TRBJ2-2; D could derive from TRBD1 or TRBD2 (5 bases each). The CDR3 is made up of 15 amino acids. Trimming removed 5 bases at V and 6 bases at J, with 16 bases between. Per germline, CDR1 SGHTA and CDR2 FQGNSA. CDR3 coding DNA: TGTGCCAGCAGCCACCGGGATTTGGGGGCCGGGGAGCTGTTTTTT. It specifies CASSHRDLGAGELFF.

V is TRBV2 and J is TRBJ1-3, with no clear D. Deletions cut 4 bases from V and 2 bases from J, with 6 bases between. The CDR3 contains 13 residues. The germline V gene encodes CDR1 SNHLY and CDR2 FYNNEI. The CDR3 is CASSGTAGNTIYF. The CDR3 DNA sequence: TGTGCCAGCAGTGGGACGGCTGGAAACACCATATATTTT.

The chain has TRBV11-1 and TRBJ1-1; D unclear. V lost 1 base, J lost 0 bases, and 6 bases lay in between. CDR1 and CDR2 (germline): SGHAT, FQDESV (reference sequence). The CDR3 runs to 14 residues. CDR3 DNA sequence: TGTGCCAGCAGCTTAGACATTTTGAACACTGAAGCTTTCTTT. Amino acid sequence: CASSLDILNTEAFF.

The chain joins TRBV28 to TRBJ1-5; D is ambiguous. The CDR3 totals 11 residues. Trimming cost V 8 bases and J 9 bases, with 11 bases left between them. Germline CDR1 is MDHEN and CDR2 is SYDVKM. The CDR3 nucleotides read TGTGCCAGCGGGTGGCCGCGGCCCCAGCATTTT. Translation gives CASGWPRPQHF.

The CDR3 is CASSPSDDTEAFF. CDR3 in DNA: TGTGCCAGCAGCCCCTCGGACGACACTGAAGCTTTCTTT. The chain carries TRBV9 and TRBJ1-1; D ambiguous. The length of the CDR3 is 13 residues. Trimming removed 4 bases at V and 3 bases at J, with 10 bases between. Germline V gives CDR1 SGDLS, CDR2 YYNGEE.

The chain has TRBV7-9 and TRBJ2-2, with D tentatively TRBD2 (5 bases). The CDR3 runs 17 residues. Germline V gene sequence: CDR1 SEHNR, CDR2 FQNEAQ (reference sequence). The V end lost 4 bases, the J end lost 1 base, and 16 bases lay between the germline ends. The CDR3 spells CASSSHPARENTGELFF. In DNA form, the CDR3 reads TGTGCCAGCAGCTCCCACCCGGCACGGGAGAACACCGGGGAGCTGTTTTTT.

This clone was picked up one time. This chain links TRBV7-9 with TRBJ1-1; 8 bases are a match to TRBD1. CDR3 length: 14 amino acids. With 8 bases clipped from V and 0 bases from J, the junction kept 5 bases outside the gene matches. The germline CDR1 and CDR2 sequences are SEHNR and FQNEAQ (reference sequence). The chain's CDR3 is CASAGQGLNTEAFF. Written as DNA, the CDR3 is TGTGCCAGCGCCGGACAGGGTTTGAACACTGAAGCTTTCTTT.

The chain recombines TRBV7-2 with TRBJ2-6, with D unresolved. Deletions cut 3 bases from V and 4 bases from J, with 7 bases between. CDR1 and CDR2 (germline): SGHTA, FQGNSA. The CDR3 loop spans 14 amino acids. The CDR3 nucleotides read TGTGCCAGCAGCTTGAGGTCCGGGGCCAACGTCCTGACTTTC. Residues: CASSLRSGANVLTF.

The V and J genes are TRBV15 and TRBJ2-1, with D perhaps TRBD2 (5 bases). Trimming took 5 bases from V and 5 from J, leaving 13 bases between them. Germline CDR1 and CDR2: LNHNV and YYDKDF (reference sequence). There are 14 residues in the CDR3. The CDR3 DNA reads TGTGCCACCAGCTCCGATTCTAGCCACAATGAGCAGTTCTTC. Protein: CATSSDSSHNEQFF.

The rearrangement joins TRBV29-1 to TRBJ2-5; D is unclear. Trimming shortened V by 7 bases and J by 7 bases, and 16 bases separated the two germline ends. The CDR3 sequence is 12 residues long. The V gene's germline CDR1 is SQVTM and CDR2 ANQGSEA. CDR3 in DNA: TGCAGCGCCGAAGAACCCGAAGGGACCCAGTACTTC. Translating it yields CSAEEPEGTQYF.